This T cell receptor beta chain is from a study of T cells expressing NK-cell markers. CDR3 size: 15 residues. CDR1 is SGHVS, CDR2 FQNEAQ, per germline. TCRdb reprocessed the 5' RACE reads, with one entry per CDR3 protein and no DNA. There are 150,000 or so distinct CDR3 sequences in the sample, with roughly 20% held by the top ten. The chain couples TRBV7-8 to TRBJ1-2; TCRdb calls TRBD1, which cannot be checked without DNA. Material for sequencing was blood T cells: a sorted CD56 or NKG2C T cell subset, CD4+ or CD8+ T cells, or bulk PBMC T cells (not recorded which). The receptor was derived from a woman aged 18 to 75 in good health. CDR3 region: CASSLTDRGPYGYTF.